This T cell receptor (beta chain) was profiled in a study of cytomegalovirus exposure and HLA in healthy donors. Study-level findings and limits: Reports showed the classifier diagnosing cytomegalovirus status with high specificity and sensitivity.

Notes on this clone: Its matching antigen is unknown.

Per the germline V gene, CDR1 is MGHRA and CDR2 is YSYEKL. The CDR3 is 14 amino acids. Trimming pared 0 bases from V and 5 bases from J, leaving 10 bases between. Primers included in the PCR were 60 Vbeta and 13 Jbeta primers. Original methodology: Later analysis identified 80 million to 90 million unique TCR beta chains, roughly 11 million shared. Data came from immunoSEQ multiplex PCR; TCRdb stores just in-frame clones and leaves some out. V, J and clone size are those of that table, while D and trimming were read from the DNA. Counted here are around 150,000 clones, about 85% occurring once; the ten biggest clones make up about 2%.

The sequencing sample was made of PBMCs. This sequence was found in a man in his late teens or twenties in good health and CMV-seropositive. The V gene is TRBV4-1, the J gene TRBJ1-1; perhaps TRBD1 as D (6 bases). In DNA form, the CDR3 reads TGCGCCAGCAGCCAAGATTTTAGGGGGACTGAAGCTTTCTTT. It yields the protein CASSQDFRGTEAFF.